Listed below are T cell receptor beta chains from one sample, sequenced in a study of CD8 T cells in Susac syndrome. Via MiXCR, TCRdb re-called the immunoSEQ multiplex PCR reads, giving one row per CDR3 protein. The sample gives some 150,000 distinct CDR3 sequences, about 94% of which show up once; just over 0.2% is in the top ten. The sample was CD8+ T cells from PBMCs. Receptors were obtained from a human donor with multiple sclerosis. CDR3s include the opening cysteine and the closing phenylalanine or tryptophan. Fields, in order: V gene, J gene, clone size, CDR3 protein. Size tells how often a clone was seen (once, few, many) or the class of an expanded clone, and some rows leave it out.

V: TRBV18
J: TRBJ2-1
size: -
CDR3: CASSPSVIQHNEQFF

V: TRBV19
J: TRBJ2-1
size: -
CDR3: CASSPSGGAFNEQFF

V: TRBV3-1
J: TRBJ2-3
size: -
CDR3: CASSPLYSSTDTQYF

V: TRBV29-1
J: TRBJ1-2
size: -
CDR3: CSVGPAGTYGYTF

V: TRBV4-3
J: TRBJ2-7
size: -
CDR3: CASSPRGFDEQYF

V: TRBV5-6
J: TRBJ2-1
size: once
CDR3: CASSLAQGWDNEQFF

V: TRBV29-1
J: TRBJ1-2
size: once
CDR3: CSVDGGRYGYTF

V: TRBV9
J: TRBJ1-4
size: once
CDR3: CASSTSRGDKLFF

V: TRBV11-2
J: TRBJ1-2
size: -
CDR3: CASSFLSTGGVYGYTF

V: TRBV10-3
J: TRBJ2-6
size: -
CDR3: CAIRATPTGGGSSGANVLTF

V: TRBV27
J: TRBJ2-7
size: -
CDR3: CASSAPTGGQYF

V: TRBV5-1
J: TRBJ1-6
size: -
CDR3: CASSLNRENSPLHF

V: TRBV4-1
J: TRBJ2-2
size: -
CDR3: CASSQDLGTGELFF

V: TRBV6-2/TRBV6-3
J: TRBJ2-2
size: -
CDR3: CASSHNRGSGANTGELFF

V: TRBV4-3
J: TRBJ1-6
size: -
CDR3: CASSAHRDNSPLHF

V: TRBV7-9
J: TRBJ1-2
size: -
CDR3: CASSPWGQGVSGYTF

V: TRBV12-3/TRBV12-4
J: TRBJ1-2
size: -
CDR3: CASSRNRDPYGYTF

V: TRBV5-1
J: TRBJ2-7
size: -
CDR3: CASSSPSGEYHEQYF

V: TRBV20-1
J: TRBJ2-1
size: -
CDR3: CSARGGRIITRSYNEQFF

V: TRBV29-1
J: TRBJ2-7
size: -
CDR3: CSVRVDEQYF

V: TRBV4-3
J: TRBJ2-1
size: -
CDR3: CASSQEGLAFYNEQFF

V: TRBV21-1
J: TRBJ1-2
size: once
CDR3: CASRRQRTFDGYTF

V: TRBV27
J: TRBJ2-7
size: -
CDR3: CASSVGQVYEQYF

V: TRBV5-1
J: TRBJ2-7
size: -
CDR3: CASSLGRTSLEQYF

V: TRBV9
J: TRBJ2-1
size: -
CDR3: CASSVGASLRNEQFF

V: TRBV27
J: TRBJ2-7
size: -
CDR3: CASSLSGTGYYEQYF

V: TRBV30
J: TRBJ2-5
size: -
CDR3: CAWSASGGRQETQYF

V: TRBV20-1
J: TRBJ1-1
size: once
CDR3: CSARGPEAFF

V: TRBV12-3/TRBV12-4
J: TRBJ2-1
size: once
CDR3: CASSLSGQGRYEQFF

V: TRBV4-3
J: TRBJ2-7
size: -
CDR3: CASSQGSEDYEQYF

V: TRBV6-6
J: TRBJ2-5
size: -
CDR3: CASSPNPAGGQETQYF

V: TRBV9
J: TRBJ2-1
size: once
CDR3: CASSVAGQNNEQFF

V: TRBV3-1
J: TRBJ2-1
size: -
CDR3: CASSQELRGLNEQFF

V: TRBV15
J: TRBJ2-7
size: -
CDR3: CATSRDRGAGGPRWYEQYF

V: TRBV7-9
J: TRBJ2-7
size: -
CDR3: CASSSDRDPFEQYF

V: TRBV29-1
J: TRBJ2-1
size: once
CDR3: CSVGGGVYNEQFF

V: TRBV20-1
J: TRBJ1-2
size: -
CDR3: CSARGRTGIGSYGYTF

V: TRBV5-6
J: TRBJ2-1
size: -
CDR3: CASSLALNNEQFF

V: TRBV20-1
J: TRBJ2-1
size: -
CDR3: CSARPTGKLYNEQFF

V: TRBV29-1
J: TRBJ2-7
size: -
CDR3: CSVVDRASEQYF

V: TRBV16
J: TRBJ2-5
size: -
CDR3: CASSQRLQETQYF

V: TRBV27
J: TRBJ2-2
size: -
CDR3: CASSLAWNTGELFF

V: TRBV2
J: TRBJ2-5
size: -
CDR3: CASSDVRGRAKTPTSQETQYF

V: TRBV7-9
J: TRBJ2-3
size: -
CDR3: CASSATPSDTQYF

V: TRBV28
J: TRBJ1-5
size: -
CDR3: CASSLLGYRNQPQHF

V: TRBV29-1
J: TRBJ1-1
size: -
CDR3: CSVEVQGEAFF

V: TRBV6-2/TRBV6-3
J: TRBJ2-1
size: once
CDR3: CASIDSGGVYNEQFF

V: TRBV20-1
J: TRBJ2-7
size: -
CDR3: CSAAQRQDRALEQYF

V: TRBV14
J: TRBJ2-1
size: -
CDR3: CASSQDLEPSGGATAYNEQFF